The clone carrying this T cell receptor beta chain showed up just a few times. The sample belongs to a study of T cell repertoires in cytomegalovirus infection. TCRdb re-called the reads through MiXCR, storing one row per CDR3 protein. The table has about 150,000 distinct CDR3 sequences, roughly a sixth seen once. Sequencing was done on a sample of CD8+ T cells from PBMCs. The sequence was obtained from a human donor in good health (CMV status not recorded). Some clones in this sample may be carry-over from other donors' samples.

CDR3 residues: CSARKLDRDHNQPQHF. In DNA, the CDR3 is TGCAGTGCTAGAAAACTAGACAGGGACCACAATCAGCCCCAGCATTTT. The rearrangement links TRBV20-1 to TRBJ1-5; TRBD1 agrees at 7 bases. V lost 2 bases, J lost 3 bases, and 10 bases stayed unmatched. Germline V gene sequence: CDR1 DFQATT, CDR2 SNEGSKA (reference sequence). This CDR3 region has 16 residues.